This T cell receptor (beta chain) was captured by sequencing in a study of shared clonotypes between healthy human individuals. Clones were sequenced by immunoSEQ multiplex PCR, and TCRdb holds only the in-frame ones, with some missing. The data hold about 2.3 million clones, with just over 90% observed a single time. The donors were adults (healthy and HIV-negative) with no recent acute infections or vaccinations. The CDR3 has 15 amino acids. Germline CDR1 is MGHDK and CDR2 is SYGVNS. Trimming took 3 bases from V and 8 from J, leaving 19 bases between them. Sequenced: naive CD4+ T cells from PBMCs. Subset denoted: CD45RA+ positively selected. The rearrangement uses TRBV25-1 and TRBJ1-2; the D is unclear. The sequence derives from a man younger than 35 in good health. Some clones in this sample may be carry-over from other donors' samples. This CDR3 reads CASSDSAYRAKGYTF. The CDR3 DNA reads as TGTGCCAGCAGTGATTCGGCATACCGTGCGAAGGGCTACACCTTC.